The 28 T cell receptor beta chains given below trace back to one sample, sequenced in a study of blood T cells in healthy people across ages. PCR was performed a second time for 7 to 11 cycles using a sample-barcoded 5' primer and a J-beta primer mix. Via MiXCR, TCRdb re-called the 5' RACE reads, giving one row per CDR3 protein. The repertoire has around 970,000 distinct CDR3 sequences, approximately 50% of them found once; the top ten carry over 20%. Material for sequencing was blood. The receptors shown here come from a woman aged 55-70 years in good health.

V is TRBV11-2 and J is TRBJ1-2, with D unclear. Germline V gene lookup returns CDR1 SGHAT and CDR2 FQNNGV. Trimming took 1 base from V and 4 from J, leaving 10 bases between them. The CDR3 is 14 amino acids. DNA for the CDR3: TGTGCCAGCAGCTTAGCGCAAACCTTCTATGGCTACACCTTC. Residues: CASSLAQTFYGYTF.

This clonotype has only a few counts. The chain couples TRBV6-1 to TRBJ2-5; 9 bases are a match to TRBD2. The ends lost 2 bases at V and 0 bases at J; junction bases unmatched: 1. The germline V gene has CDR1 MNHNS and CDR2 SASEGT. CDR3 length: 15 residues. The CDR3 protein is CASSELAGHQETQYF. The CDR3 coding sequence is TGTGCCAGCAGTGAACTAGCGGGACACCAAGAGACCCAGTACTTC.

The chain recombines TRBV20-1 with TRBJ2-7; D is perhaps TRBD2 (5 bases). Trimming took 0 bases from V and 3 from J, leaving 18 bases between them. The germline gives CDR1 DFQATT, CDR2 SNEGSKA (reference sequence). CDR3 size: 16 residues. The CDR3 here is CSARESSRGRLYEQYF. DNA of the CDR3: TGCAGTGCTAGAGAGTCCTCTCGGGGTCGGCTCTACGAGCAGTACTTC.

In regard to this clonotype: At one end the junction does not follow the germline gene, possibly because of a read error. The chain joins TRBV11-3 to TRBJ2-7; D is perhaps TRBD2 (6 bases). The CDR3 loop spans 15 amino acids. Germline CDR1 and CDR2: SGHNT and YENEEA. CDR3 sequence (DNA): TGTGCCAGCAGATTAGGTGCTAGCGAGACCTACGAGCAGTACTTC. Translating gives CASRLGASETYEQYF. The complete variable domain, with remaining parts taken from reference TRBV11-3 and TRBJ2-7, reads EAGVVQSPRYKIIEKKQPVAFWCNPISGHNTLYWYLQNLGQGPELLIRYENEEAVDDSQLPKDRFSAERLKGVDSTLKIQPAELGDSAVYLCASRLGASETYEQYFGPGTRLTVT.

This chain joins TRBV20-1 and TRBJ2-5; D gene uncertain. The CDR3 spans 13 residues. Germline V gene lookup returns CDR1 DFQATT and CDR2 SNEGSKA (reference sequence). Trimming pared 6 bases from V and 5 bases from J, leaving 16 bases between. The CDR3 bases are TGCAGTGCCGACTCCTCTAAAGGGGAGACCCAGTACTTC. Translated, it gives CSADSSKGETQYF.

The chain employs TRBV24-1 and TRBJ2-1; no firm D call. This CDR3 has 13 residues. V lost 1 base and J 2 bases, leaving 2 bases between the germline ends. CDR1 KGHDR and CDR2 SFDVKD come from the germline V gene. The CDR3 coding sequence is TGTGCCACCAGTGATTTCCCCTACAATGAGCAGTTCTTC. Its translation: CATSDFPYNEQFF.

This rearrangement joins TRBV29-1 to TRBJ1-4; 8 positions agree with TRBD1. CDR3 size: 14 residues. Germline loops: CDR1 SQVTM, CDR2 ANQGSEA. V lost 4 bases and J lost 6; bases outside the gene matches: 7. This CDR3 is CSVGSGTGYEKLFF. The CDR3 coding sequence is TGCAGCGTTGGTTCCGGGACAGGATATGAAAAACTGTTTTTT.

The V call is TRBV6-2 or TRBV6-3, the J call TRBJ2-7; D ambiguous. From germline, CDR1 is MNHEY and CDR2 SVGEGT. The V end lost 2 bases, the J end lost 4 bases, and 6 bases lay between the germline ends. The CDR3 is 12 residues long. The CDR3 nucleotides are TGTGCCAGCAGTTACCAACTATACGAGCAGTACTTC. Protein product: CASSYQLYEQYF.

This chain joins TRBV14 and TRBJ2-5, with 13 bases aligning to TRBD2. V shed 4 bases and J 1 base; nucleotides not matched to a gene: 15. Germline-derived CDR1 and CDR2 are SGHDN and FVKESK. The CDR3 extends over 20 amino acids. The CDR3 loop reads CASSPLPGLAGSDLQETQYF. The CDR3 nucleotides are TGTGCCAGCAGCCCCCTTCCGGGACTAGCGGGATCCGACCTCCAAGAGACCCAGTACTTC. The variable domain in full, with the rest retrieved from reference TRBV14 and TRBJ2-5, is EAGVTQFPSHSVIEKGQTVTLRCDPISGHDNLYWYRRVMGKEIKFLLHFVKESKQDESGMPNNRFLAERTGGTYSTLKVQPAELEDSGVYFCASSPLPGLAGSDLQETQYFGPGTRLLVL.

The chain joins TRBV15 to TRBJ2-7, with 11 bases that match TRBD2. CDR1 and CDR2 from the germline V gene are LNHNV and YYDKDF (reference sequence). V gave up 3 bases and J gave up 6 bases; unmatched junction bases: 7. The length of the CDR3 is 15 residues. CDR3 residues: CATSSTSGSTGEQYF. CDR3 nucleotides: TGTGCCACCAGCAGTACTAGCGGGAGTACGGGCGAGCAGTACTTC. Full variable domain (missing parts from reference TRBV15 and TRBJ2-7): DAMVIQNPRYQVTQFGKPVTLSCSQTLNHNVMYWYQQKSSQAPKLLFHYYDKDFNNEADTPDNFQSRRPNTSFCFLDIRSPGLGDTAMYLCATSSTSGSTGEQYFGPGTRLTVT.

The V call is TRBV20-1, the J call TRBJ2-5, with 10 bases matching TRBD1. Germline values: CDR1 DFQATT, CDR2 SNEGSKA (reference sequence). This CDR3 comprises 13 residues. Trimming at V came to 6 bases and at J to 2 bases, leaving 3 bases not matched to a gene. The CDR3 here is CSAGGQGQETQYF. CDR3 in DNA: TGCAGTGCCGGGGGACAGGGGCAAGAGACCCAGTACTTC.

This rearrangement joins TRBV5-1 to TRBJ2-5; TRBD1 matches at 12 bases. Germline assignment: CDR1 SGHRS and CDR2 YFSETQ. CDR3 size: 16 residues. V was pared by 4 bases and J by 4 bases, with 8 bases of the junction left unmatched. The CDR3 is CASSPGTGGLRETQYF. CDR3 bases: TGCGCCAGCAGCCCCGGGACAGGGGGCTTACGAGAGACCCAGTACTTC.

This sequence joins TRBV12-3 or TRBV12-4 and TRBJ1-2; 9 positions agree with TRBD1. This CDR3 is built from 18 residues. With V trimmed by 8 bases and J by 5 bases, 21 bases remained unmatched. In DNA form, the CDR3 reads TGTGCCAGCCCGAAAACAGGGGGCCCGCGAAACCGCTTTTATGGCTACACCTTC. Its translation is CASPKTGGPRNRFYGYTF.

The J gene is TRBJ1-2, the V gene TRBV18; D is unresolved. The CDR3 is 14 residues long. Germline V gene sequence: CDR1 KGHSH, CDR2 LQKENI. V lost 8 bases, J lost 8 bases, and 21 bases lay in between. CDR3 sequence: CASHIPNQEKGYTF. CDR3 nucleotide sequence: TGTGCCAGCCACATACCAAACCAAGAGAAGGGCTACACCTTC.

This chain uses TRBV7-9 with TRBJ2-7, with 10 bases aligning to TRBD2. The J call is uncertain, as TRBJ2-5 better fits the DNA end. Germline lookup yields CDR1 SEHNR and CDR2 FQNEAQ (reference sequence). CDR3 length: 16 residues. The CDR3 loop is CASSPGLAEREETQYF. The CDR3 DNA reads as TGTGCCAGCAGCCCAGGACTAGCGGAGAGAGAAGAGACCCAGTACTTC.

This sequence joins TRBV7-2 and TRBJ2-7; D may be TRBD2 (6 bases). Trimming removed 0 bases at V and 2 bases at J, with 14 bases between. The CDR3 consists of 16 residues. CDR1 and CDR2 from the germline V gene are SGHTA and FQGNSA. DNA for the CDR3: TGTGCCAGCAGCTTAGCGGTTCGAGGCGGGACCTACGAGCAGTACTTC. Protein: CASSLAVRGGTYEQYF.

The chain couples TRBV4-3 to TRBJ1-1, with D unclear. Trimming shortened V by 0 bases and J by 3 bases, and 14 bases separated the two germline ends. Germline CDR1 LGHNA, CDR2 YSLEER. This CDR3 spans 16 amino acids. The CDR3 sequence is CASSQEREGKDTEAFF. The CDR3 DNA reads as TGCGCCAGCAGCCAAGAACGGGAAGGGAAGGACACTGAAGCTTTCTTT.

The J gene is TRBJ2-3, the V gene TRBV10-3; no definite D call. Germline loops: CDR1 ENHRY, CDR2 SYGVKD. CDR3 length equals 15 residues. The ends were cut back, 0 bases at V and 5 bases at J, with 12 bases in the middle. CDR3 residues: CAISESFYAGDTQYF. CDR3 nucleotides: TGTGCCATCAGTGAGTCGTTCTACGCCGGAGATACGCAGTATTTT.

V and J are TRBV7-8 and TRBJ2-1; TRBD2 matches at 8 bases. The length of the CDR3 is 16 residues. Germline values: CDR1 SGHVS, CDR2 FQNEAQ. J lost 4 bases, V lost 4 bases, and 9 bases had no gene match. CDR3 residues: CASSSLAGLLYNEQFF. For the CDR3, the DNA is TGTGCCAGCAGCTCTTTAGCGGGACTTCTGTACAATGAGCAGTTCTTC.

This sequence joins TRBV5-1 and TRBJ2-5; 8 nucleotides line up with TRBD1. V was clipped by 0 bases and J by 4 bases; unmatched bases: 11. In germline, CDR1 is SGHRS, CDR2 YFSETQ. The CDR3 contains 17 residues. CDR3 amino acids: CASSLGWQGAVGETQYF. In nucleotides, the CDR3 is TGCGCCAGCAGCTTGGGCTGGCAGGGGGCGGTCGGAGAGACCCAGTACTTC. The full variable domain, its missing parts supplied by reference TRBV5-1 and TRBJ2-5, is KAGVTQTPRYLIKTRGQQVTLSCSPISGHRSVSWYQQTPGQGLQFLFEYFSETQRNKGNFPGRFSGRQFSNSRSEMNVSTLELGDSALYLCASSLGWQGAVGETQYFGPGTRLLVL.

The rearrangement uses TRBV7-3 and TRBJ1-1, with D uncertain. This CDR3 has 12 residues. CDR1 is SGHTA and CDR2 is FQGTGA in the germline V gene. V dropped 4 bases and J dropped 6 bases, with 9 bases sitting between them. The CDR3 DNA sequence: TGTGCCAGCAGCTCGGGGTTATCTGAAGCTTTCTTT. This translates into CASSSGLSEAFF.

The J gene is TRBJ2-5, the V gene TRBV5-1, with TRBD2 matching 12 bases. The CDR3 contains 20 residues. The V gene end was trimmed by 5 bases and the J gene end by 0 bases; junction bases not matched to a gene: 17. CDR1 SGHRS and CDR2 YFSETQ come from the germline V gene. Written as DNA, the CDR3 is TGCGCCAGCAGACAACTGCTAGCGGGAGGGCGGGCGATACACCAAGAGACCCAGTACTTC. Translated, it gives CASRQLLAGGRAIHQETQYF. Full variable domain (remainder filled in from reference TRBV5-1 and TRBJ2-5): KAGVTQTPRYLIKTRGQQVTLSCSPISGHRSVSWYQQTPGQGLQFLFEYFSETQRNKGNFPGRFSGRQFSNSRSEMNVSTLELGDSALYLCASRQLLAGGRAIHQETQYFGPGTRLLVL.

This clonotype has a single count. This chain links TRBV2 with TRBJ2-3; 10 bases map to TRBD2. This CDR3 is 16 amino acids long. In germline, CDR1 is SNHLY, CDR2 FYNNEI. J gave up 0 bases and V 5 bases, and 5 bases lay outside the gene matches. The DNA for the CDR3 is TGTGCCAGCAGTTATCCGGGACTAGCGAGCACAGATACGCAGTATTTT. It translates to CASSYPGLASTDTQYF.

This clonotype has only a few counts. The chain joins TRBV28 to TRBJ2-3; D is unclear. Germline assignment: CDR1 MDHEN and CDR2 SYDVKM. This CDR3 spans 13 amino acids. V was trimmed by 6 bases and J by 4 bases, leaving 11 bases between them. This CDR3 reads CASSPKSSDTQYF. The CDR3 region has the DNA TGTGCCAGCAGCCCTAAAAGCTCAGATACGCAGTATTTT.

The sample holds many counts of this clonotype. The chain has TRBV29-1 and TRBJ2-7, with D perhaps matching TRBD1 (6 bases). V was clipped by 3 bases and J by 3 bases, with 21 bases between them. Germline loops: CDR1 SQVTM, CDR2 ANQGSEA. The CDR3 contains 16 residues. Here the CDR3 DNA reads TGCAGCGTTGATGGCATACGGGACAAGGAGGTCTACGAGCAGTACTTC. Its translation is CSVDGIRDKEVYEQYF.

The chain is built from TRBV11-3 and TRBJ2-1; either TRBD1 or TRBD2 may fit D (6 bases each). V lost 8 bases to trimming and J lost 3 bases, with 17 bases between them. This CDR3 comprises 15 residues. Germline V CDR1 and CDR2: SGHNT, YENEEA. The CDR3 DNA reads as TGTGCCAGCCGCCCGGAGAGGGGGGACTACAATGAGCAGTTCTTC. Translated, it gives CASRPERGDYNEQFF.

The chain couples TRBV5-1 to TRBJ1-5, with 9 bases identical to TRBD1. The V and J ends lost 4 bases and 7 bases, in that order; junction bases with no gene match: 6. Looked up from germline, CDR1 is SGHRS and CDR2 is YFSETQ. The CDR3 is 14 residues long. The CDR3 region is CASSMGQGEQPQHF. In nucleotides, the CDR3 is TGCGCCAGCAGCATGGGACAGGGTGAGCAGCCCCAGCATTTT.

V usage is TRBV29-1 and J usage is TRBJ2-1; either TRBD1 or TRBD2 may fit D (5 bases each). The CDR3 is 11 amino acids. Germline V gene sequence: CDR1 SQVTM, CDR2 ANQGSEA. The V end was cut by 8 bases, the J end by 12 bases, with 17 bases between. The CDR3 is CSLGAGGRQFF. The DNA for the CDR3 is TGCAGCCTTGGGGCGGGCGGTAGGCAGTTCTTC.